The subject of this entry is one T cell receptor (beta chain). Its antigen is undetermined. The data belong to a study of cytomegalovirus exposure and HLA in healthy donors. Germline V gives CDR1 MRHNA, CDR2 SNTAGT. There are 19 residues in the CDR3. V lost 7 bases to trimming and J lost 8 bases; unmatched junction nucleotides: 22. Overall study results and limits: Earlier analysis yielded a pattern in which most TCR beta V segments were productive about 87% or about 30% of the time. Exclusion as indistinguishable affected some V segments, including TRBV6-2 and TRBV6-3. In a later analysis, TCR beta V- and J-gene trimming showed a link to a missense DCLRE1C variant.

With 60 Vbeta and 13 Jbeta primers, the PCR was carried out. Here immunoSEQ multiplex PCR was the method, and the copy in TCRdb shows in-frame clones only, minus some. This table holds some 150,000 clones, roughly four fifths found once. The source material was PBMCs. V and J are TRBV6-4 and TRBJ2-1; 11 nucleotides agree with TRBD2. This TCR derives from a man aged 30 to 39 in good health and CMV-seronegative. The CDR3 sequence is CASNTEEGLAGGRSDEQFF. The CDR3, as DNA: TGTGCCAGCAACACCGAGGAGGGATTAGCGGGAGGGCGGAGCGATGAGCAGTTCTTC.